Presented here are 5 T cell receptor beta chains from one specimen sequenced in a study of blood T cell repertoires in COVID-19. Clones were sequenced by immunoSEQ multiplex PCR, and TCRdb holds only the in-frame ones, with some missing. In the table there are 95,000 to 150,000 clones, 82% of which are singletons. Sequences were obtained from peripheral blood. These receptors all come from a woman aged 70 to 79 with acute or convalescent COVID-19.

As regards this clone: Other DNA sequences within the sample encode an identical CDR3. The chain employs TRBV5-1 and TRBJ2-2; 9 bases map to TRBD1. Germline CDR1 SGHRS, CDR2 YFSETQ. V was pared by 4 bases and J by 3 bases, with 4 bases of the junction left unmatched. The CDR3 runs to 15 residues. The DNA of the CDR3 is TGCGCCAGCAGCCCGAGGACAGGGGACACCGGGGAGCTGTTTTTT. This codes for CASSPRTGDTGELFF.

The chain employs TRBV5-1 and TRBJ2-1, with D perhaps TRBD1 (6 bases). The length of the CDR3 is 15 residues. V was cut by 4 bases and J by 8 bases, with 19 bases left in between. Germline V gene sequence: CDR1 SGHRS, CDR2 YFSETQ. The DNA of the CDR3 is TGCGCCAGCAGCCCGCCCGGGACAATGGGGGATGAGCAGTTCTTC. Translation gives CASSPPGTMGDEQFF.

The rearrangement uses TRBV5-1 and TRBJ1-2; the match to TRBD1 covers 8 bases. The CDR3 loop spans 14 amino acids. Trimming took 4 bases from V and 3 from J; bases not matched to a gene: 5. The germline V gene encodes CDR1 SGHRS and CDR2 YFSETQ. Here the CDR3 reads CASSPGGLDYGYTF. The CDR3 nucleotides read TGCGCCAGCAGCCCAGGGGGCTTGGACTATGGCTACACCTTC.

The chain uses TRBV5-1 and TRBJ2-7; 7 positions agree with TRBD1. The germline CDR1 and CDR2 sequences are SGHRS and YFSETQ. The trim removed 1 base at V and 2 bases at J, leaving 6 bases unmatched. The CDR3 extends over 15 amino acids. The CDR3 spells CASSLYRDSTYEQYF. CDR3 DNA sequence: TGCGCCAGCAGCTTGTATCGGGACAGTACCTACGAGCAGTACTTC.

This chain connects TRBV2 to TRBJ2-1; 9 bases agree with TRBD1. With V trimmed by 6 bases and J by 8 bases, 8 bases remained unmatched. The length of the CDR3 is 14 residues. The germline V gene encodes CDR1 SNHLY and CDR2 FYNNEI. CDR3 sequence: CASRDRGAPHEQFF. CDR3 DNA: TGTGCCAGCAGGGACAGGGGCGCACCCCATGAGCAGTTCTTC.